These 10 T cell receptor beta chains came from one sample sequenced in a study of CD8 T cells in ankylosing spondylitis. TCRdb itself ran the 5' RACE reads through MiXCR, one entry per CDR3 protein. The data contain some 270,000 distinct CDR3 sequences, roughly a third of them singletons. The sample consisted of blood, either unsorted or a sorted T cell fraction (not recorded which). The receptors were gathered from a male donor with ankylosing spondylitis or in good health (not recorded which).

The J gene is TRBJ1-1, the V gene TRBV11-2; D might be TRBD1 (6 bases). Germline lookup yields CDR1 SGHAT and CDR2 FQNNGV. This CDR3 contains 15 residues. V was shortened by 1 base and J by 6 bases, with 15 bases between the two germline ends. The CDR3 sequence: CASSLGTVGFAEAFF. CDR3 nucleotides: TGTGCCAGCAGCTTAGGGACAGTGGGGTTCGCTGAAGCTTTCTTT.

The gene calls are TRBV5-1 and TRBJ2-1; D unclear. Germline V gene sequence: CDR1 SGHRS, CDR2 YFSETQ. V was cut by 2 bases and J by 7 bases, with 13 bases left in between. This CDR3 has 14 residues. The CDR3 DNA is TGCGCCAGCAGCTTCCGGGCCCTCGGGAATGAGCAGTTCTTC. Translating it yields CASSFRALGNEQFF.

This clonotype has at least ten counts. The junction shows a germline mismatch at one end, possibly a read error. The chain has TRBV6-2 or TRBV6-3 and TRBJ2-7; D gene ambiguous. Germline CDR1 MNHEY, CDR2 SVGEGT. The CDR3 consists of 11 residues. DNA of the CDR3: TGTGCCAGCAGTAACTCCTACGAGCAGTACTTC. Translated, it gives CASSNSYEQYF.

This chain links TRBV9 with TRBJ2-3; D is tentatively TRBD1 or TRBD2 (5 bases each). The V gene's germline CDR1 is SGDLS and CDR2 YYNGEE. This CDR3 comprises 16 residues. V gave up 4 bases and J gave up 4 bases, with 19 bases separating them. The CDR3 loop is CASSTRDGLGADTQYF. CDR3 DNA: TGTGCCAGCAGCACCAGGGACGGCCTGGGAGCAGATACGCAGTATTTT. Looking up the rest from reference TRBV9 and TRBJ2-3 gives the full variable domain: DSGVTQTPKHLITATGQRVTLRCSPRSGDLSVYWYQQSLDQGLQFLIQYYNGEERAKGNILERFSAQQFPDLHSELNLSSLELGDSALYFCASSTRDGLGADTQYFGPGTRLTVL.

The rearrangement uses TRBV5-1 and TRBJ1-6, with TRBD1 identical over 7 bases. The junction had 7 bases not matched to a gene; V was cut back by 0 bases and J by 7 bases. Per germline, CDR1 SGHRS and CDR2 YFSETQ. The CDR3 is 16 amino acids. The CDR3 DNA sequence: TGCGCCAGCAGCTTGGATGTAGGGGGCGTCAATTCACCCCTCCACTTT. Translated: CASSLDVGGVNSPLHF.

The V gene is TRBV4-1, the J gene TRBJ1-2; D perhaps matches TRBD1 (5 bases). V gave up 0 bases and J gave up 2 bases, with 7 bases separating them. Per germline, CDR1 MGHRA and CDR2 YSYEKL. This CDR3 has 14 amino acids. The CDR3 coding sequence is TGCGCCAGCAGCCAAGATACAGGAAACTATGGCTACACCTTC. Protein sequence: CASSQDTGNYGYTF.

The chain carries TRBV5-1 and TRBJ1-2; D unclear. CDR3 length: 12 residues. The V gene lost 2 bases and the J gene lost 7 bases, with 9 bases spanning the gap. CDR1 and CDR2 from the germline V gene are SGHRS and YFSETQ. For the CDR3, the DNA is TGCGCCAGCAGCTTTGACGGGAGTGGCTACACCTTC. Residues: CASSFDGSGYTF.

The chain employs TRBV12-3 or TRBV12-4 and TRBJ1-5; TRBD1 matches at 7 bases. Trimming took 4 bases from V and 9 from J; bases not matched to a gene: 12. There are 15 residues in the CDR3. The DNA for the CDR3 is TGTGCCAGCAGTTACTTTCGGGACAGTCTTCCGCCCCAGCATTTT. Translated: CASSYFRDSLPPQHF.

This clonotype was seen ten or more times. CDR3 protein: CSAEQGLFTDTQYF. CDR3 bases: TGCAGTGCAGAACAGGGCCTCTTCACAGATACGCAGTATTTT. The chain recombines TRBV20-1 with TRBJ2-3; D might be TRBD1 (6 bases). Trimming cost V 6 bases and J 2 bases, with 15 bases left between them. This CDR3 spans 14 amino acids. CDR1 is DFQATT, CDR2 SNEGSKA, per germline (reference sequence).

The V and J genes are TRBV20-1 and TRBJ1-5; D gene uncertain. The germline gives CDR1 DFQATT, CDR2 SNEGSKA (reference sequence). The V end lost 0 bases, the J end lost 10 bases, and 10 bases lay between the germline ends. The CDR3 contains 12 residues. CDR3 nucleotides: TGCAGTGCTAGAGATCTTTACAACCCCCAGCATTTT. The encoded protein is CSARDLYNPQHF.